A selection of T cell receptor beta chains follows, all from one sample in a study of blood T cell repertoires in COVID-19. Assay: immunoSEQ multiplex PCR; the TCRdb copy retains only in-frame clones and omits some. Altogether tens of thousands of clones are present, around 87% being singletons, with the ten largest covering around 9.1%. Sequenced: peripheral blood. These receptors were collected from an older man with active COVID-19. CDR3s leave out the opening cysteine and the closing phenylalanine or tryptophan. Each record gives: clone size, J gene, V gene, CDR3 protein. A row's size may be missing; if present it is once, few, many or a size class.

>.|TRBJ2-1|TRBV5-4
ASSLGTSEANEQF
>.|TRBJ1-4|TRBV28
ASSLGGGGLGKLF
>once|TRBJ1-1|TRBV27
ASRKGASEAF
>.|TRBJ2-3|TRBV19
ASSNPGTSSTDTQY
>.|TRBJ2-2|TRBV5-1
ASSLAGGRGGELF
>.|TRBJ1-6|TRBV7-8
ASSPDSYRGPSSNSPLH
>.|TRBJ2-2|TRBV7-2
ASIWDSLGGELF
>few|TRBJ2-6|TRBV7-9
ASSLRSGQGASGANVLT
>.|TRBJ2-4|TRBV19
ASSMRGNIQY
>.|TRBJ2-1|TRBV5-1
ASSLSGGMTYNEQF
>.|TRBJ2-1|TRBV5-1
ASSLTRNEQF
>.|TRBJ2-2|TRBV6-6
ASRSGGAGELF
>.|TRBJ2-3|TRBV27
ASNLRVGADTQY
>.|TRBJ2-3|TRBV3-1/TRBV3-2
ASSQVPGAFTDTQY
>.|TRBJ2-1|TRBV7-2
ASSLGASGRGEQF
>.|TRBJ2-5|TRBV15
ATSRDLGETQY
>.|TRBJ1-6|TRBV28
ASSPDRGQSNSPLH
>.|TRBJ2-1|TRBV27
ASSLGTRSRYYNEQF
>.|TRBJ2-7|TRBV19
ASSIIPTGVLREQY
>.|TRBJ2-3|TRBV29-1
SVEGGTSGSVDTQY
>.|TRBJ2-3|TRBV24-1
ATSDPGSGTDTQY
>.|TRBJ2-1|TRBV4-3
ASSQDVRGGDAYEQF
>.|TRBJ1-1|TRBV5-4
ASSSRDREAF
>.|TRBJ2-4|TRBV9
ASSDRDFNIQY
>.|TRBJ1-1|TRBV6-5
ASTGFLNTEAF
>.|TRBJ2-7|TRBV27
ASSLFPAVGRPYEQY